This T cell receptor beta chain stems from a study of regulatory and conventional T cells in RAG deficiency. The length of the CDR3 is 10 residues. CDR1 is MDHEN and CDR2 is SYDVKM in the germline V gene. V was clipped by 4 bases and J by 3 bases, with 1 base between them. The protocol was immunoSEQ multiplex PCR, while the TCRdb copy is restricted to in-frame clones and leaves out a portion. The table lists some 2,500 clones, 70% to 85% of them singletons. Genomic DNA came from blood conventional CD4+ T cells gated CD25-low CD127-high. The receptor was isolated from a human donor with RAG deficiency presenting as severe combined immunodeficiency. Sequencing was done on a sample of CD4+ effector T cells sorted from blood. The chain uses TRBV28 and TRBJ2-7; no firm D call. The CDR3 nucleotides read TGTGCCAGCAGTTACTACGAGCAGTACTTC. It translates to CASSYYEQYF.